This T cell receptor beta chain came from a study of human T cells and chemical hapten exposure. In the case of this clonotype: Its antigen is not known.

V gave up 9 bases and J gave up 3 bases, with 18 bases separating them. The V gene's germline CDR1 is SGHTA and CDR2 FQGNSA. The CDR3 runs to 15 residues. Indicated time point: patch test 3, about 24 weeks after DPC sensitization. The treatment: therapeutic diphenylcyclopropenone sensitization with weekly scalp DPC. The study drew its donors from alopecia patients who were 18 to 70 years old and suitable for DPC. General study findings and limits: Relative to control repertoires, expanded TCRs gave rise to significantly more large CDR3 similarity clusters.

TCRdb ran MiXCR on the RACE reads and lists one entry per CDR3 protein. The data hold more than 70,000 distinct CDR3 sequences, with approximately 10% observed a single time. The chain couples TRBV7-2 to TRBJ2-1; tentatively, D is TRBD2 (5 bases). The source was whole blood, collected in connection with sensitization to the hapten diphenylcyclopropenone (DPC). The sequence was obtained from a woman in her twenties or thirties with alopecia areata. Some clones in this sample may be carry-over from other donors' samples. The CDR3 here is CASSLWASNYNEQFF. The DNA for the CDR3 is TGTGCCAGTTCCTTGTGGGCTAGCAACTACAATGAGCAGTTCTTC.